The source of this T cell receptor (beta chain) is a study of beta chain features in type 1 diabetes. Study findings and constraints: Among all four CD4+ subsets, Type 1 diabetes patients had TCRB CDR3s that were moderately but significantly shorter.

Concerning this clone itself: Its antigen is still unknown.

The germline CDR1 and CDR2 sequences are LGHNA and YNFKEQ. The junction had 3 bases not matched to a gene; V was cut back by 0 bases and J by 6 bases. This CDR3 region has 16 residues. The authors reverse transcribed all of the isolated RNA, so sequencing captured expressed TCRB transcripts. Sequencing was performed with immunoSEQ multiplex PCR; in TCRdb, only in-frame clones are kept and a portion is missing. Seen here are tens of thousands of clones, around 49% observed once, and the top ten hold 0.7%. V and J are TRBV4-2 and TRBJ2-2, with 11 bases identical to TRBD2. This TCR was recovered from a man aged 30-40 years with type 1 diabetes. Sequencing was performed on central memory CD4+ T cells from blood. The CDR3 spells CASSQEWGLAAGELFF. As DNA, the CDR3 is TGTGCCAGCAGCCAAGAATGGGGACTAGCGGCCGGGGAGCTGTTTTTT.